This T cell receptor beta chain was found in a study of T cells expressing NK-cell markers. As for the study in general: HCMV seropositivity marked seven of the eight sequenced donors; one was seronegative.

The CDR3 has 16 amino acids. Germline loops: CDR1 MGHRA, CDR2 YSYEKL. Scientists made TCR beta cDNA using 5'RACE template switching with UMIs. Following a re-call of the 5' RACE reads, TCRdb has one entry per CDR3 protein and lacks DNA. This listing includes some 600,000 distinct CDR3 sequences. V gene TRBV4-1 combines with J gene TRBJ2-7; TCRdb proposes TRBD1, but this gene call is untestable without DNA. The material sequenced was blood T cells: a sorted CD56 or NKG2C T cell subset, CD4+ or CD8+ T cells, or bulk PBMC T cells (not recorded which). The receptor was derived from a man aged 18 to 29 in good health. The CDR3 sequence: CASSQTPGQGHYEQYF.